This T cell receptor (beta chain) was recorded in a study of blood T cell repertoires in COVID-19 (TCRdb year 2020). Looking at the study overall: The collaborator samples originated in the United States, Italy and Spain and spanned the acute and convalescent phases of COVID-19. Nearly every sample came with metadata listing a de-identified subject ID, COVID-19 status, age in years and sex. Samples were obtained from the ongoing ImmuneRACE study (first 160 participants) and from about 1,300 subjects provided by 6 global collaborators. HLA class I and class II types, where available, came from metadata supplied by the sample provider rather than from assay-based typing. A freely available public database, intended as a resource for researchers studying the immune response to SARS-CoV-2, is where the repertoires were released. The material from the prospective study consisted of cDNA or gDNA derived from T cells, B-cell-depleted T cells, or PBMCs. The dataset comprised deeply sampled blood TCRbeta repertoires from subjects exposed to, actively infected with, or recovered from COVID-19.

Collaborating institutions collected whole blood in K2EDTA tubes following their own protocols. For TCRbeta analysis, collaborators shipped samples as frozen whole blood, isolated PBMCs, or DNA extracted from either of those sample types. As for this clone: Its target antigen remains unknown. The input lacks base qualities; no much larger clone sits a single base away.

The CDR3 numbers 15 residues from cysteine through phenylalanine. CDR3 DNA only is kept here, 45 bases in frame from base 1. Per the germline V gene, MNHEY is the CDR1 and SVGEGT is the CDR2. V is pruned by 4 bases and J by 7 bases, leaving 7 bases of the junction without a gene match. TCRbeta CDR3 regions were amplified from genomic DNA using the immunoSEQ Assay, a bias-controlled multiplex PCR. As for the original processing: The number of nucleated cells in each sample was estimated from the amplification of reference gene primers within the assay. To quantify the absolute abundance of each unique TCRbeta CDR3 rearrangement, sequence reads were collapsed and filtered. For each sample, productive Simpson clonality was calculated as the square root of Simpson's diversity index across productive rearrangements. The clones in this table, taken by TCRdb from immuneACCESS, are in-frame only. Not every clone is retained; where verified, under half of the shortfall comes from an unresolved V gene, and the cause of the rest is unknown. Clone size and V and J calls were adopted from that table, with D and trimming inferred from the DNA. The sample table holds some 33,000 clones, of which 80% to 95% were seen once. The top ten clones comprise roughly 1% of the sample.

The investigation overall reported the following: Clinical and demographic metadata were provided uncurated, with the amount varying by source and participant.

Sequencing used peripheral blood. The rearranged segments are TRBV6-2 or TRBV6-3 and TRBJ2-1; the junction holds 10 bases that match TRBD2. This receptor was identified in a man between 65 and 79 years old with active or convalescent COVID-19. The CDR3 region: CASSSAGGPWNEQFF. The bases are TGTGCCAGCAGTTCAGCGGGGGGGCCGTGGAATGAGCAGTTCTTC.